The sequence of this TCR beta chain was determined in a study of cytomegalovirus exposure and HLA in healthy donors. The study, taken as a whole, reports: An analysis done earlier found most TCR beta V segments productive about 87% or about 30% of the time. As immune exposure information, only CMV serostatus was available.

Turning to this clone: The antigen is not known.

As for the donors, each was a healthy bone marrow donor. Whereas donors were nominally healthy upon sampling, unrecorded immune exposures were probable. With 60 Vbeta and 13 Jbeta primers, the PCR was carried out. This table comes from immunoSEQ multiplex PCR, and its TCRdb copy is limited to in-frame clones, with some not included. The data contain approximately 140,000 clones, around 60% of them seen just once; the ten biggest clones take up about 7.1%. J lost 1 base, V lost 3 bases, and 8 bases had no gene match. This CDR3 has 15 amino acids. The germline CDR1 and CDR2 sequences are GTSNPN and SVGIG (reference sequence).

Sequenced sample: PBMCs. This receptor was identified in a woman aged 60 to 75 in good health and CMV-seropositive. The rearrangement joins TRBV30 to TRBJ1-1; 7 nucleotides line up with TRBD1. CDR3 residues: CAWRGVGTENTEAFF. The CDR3 nucleotides read TGTGCCTGGAGGGGGGTGGGGACAGAGAACACTGAAGCTTTCTTT.